These 26 T cell receptor beta chains were sequenced from one sample in a study of blood T cell repertoires in COVID-19. Generated by immunoSEQ multiplex PCR, the TCRdb table keeps only in-frame clones and is missing some. The sample yields about 190,000 clones, roughly 89% seen once. The sequencing sample was made of peripheral blood. The receptors come from a man aged 40-55 years with acute or convalescent COVID-19.

CDR3 sequence (DNA): TGTGCCAGTAGTATCCGGGGGTACAATGAGCAGTTCTTC. Translation gives CASSIRGYNEQFF. The genes are TRBV19 and TRBJ2-1; D perhaps matches TRBD2 (6 bases). Trimming took off 3 bases at V and 4 bases at J, with 7 bases between the two ends. The CDR3 sequence is 13 residues long. Germline lookup yields CDR1 LNHDA and CDR2 SQIVND (reference sequence).

V gene TRBV10-3 combines with J gene TRBJ1-5; D call uncertain. The CDR3 is 13 amino acids. In germline, CDR1 is ENHRY, CDR2 SYGVKD. The V end lost 2 bases, the J end lost 5 bases, and 7 bases lay between the germline ends. The CDR3 nucleotides read TGTGCCATCAGTGAGGGAGTATATCAGCCCCAGCATTTT. This sequence encodes CAISEGVYQPQHF.

The V gene is TRBV19, the J gene TRBJ2-4; 7 bases map to TRBD1. The CDR3 runs 14 residues. Germline loops: CDR1 LNHDA, CDR2 SQIVND (reference sequence). V shed 4 bases, J shed 5 bases, and the junction held 5 bases outside the gene matches. The CDR3 is CASSTTGSENIQYF. In DNA, the CDR3 is TGTGCCAGTAGTACGACAGGGTCTGAAAACATTCAGTACTTC.

V and J are TRBV5-3 and TRBJ1-1; D is possibly TRBD1 (6 bases). TRBV5-3 is an ORF, and what it does is uncertain. The CDR3 runs to 15 residues. The germline V and J ends were trimmed by 5 bases and 1 base, with 15 bases remaining between them. This chain's CDR3 is CARSNPPQGNTEAFF. The CDR3 coding sequence is TGTGCCAGAAGTAACCCCCCACAGGGGAACACTGAAGCTTTCTTT.

The rearrangement joins TRBV6-5 to TRBJ1-2, with a weak D call TRBD1 (5 bases). V was clipped by 10 bases and J by 7 bases, with 19 bases between them. CDR3 length equals 13 residues. Germline CDR1 and CDR2: MNHEY and SVGAGI. This CDR3 reads CATPPAGSIGYTF. The CDR3 bases are TGTGCCACCCCACCGGCAGGGTCGATTGGCTACACCTTC.

This chain uses TRBV5-6 with TRBJ1-2; 7 bases agree with TRBD1. CDR1 and CDR2 from the germline V gene are SGHDT and YYEEEE. The CDR3 contains 14 residues. V trimming: 4 bases; J trimming: 4 bases; junction bases outside the gene matches: 7. The CDR3 sequence: CASSPGTDLYGYTF. DNA for the CDR3: TGTGCCAGCAGCCCCGGGACAGACCTCTATGGCTACACCTTC.

The chain has TRBV5-1 and TRBJ2-5; 7 nucleotides align to TRBD1. The CDR3 length is 13 residues. Germline CDR1 is SGHRS and CDR2 is YFSETQ. After removal of 2 bases from V and 4 bases from J, the junction contained 2 bases not matched to a gene. CDR3 bases: TGCGCCAGCAGCTTAAGGGGGCGAGAGACCCAGTACTTC. Translated, it gives CASSLRGRETQYF.

CDR3 sequence: CASSPSGVNSNQPQHF. CDR3 coding DNA: TGTGCCAGCAGCCCCTCAGGGGTCAATAGCAATCAGCCCCAGCATTTT. The chain joins TRBV3-1 (or the pseudogene TRBV3-2) to TRBJ1-5; D perhaps matches TRBD1 (6 bases). Trimming pared 4 bases from V and 0 bases from J, leaving 13 bases between. Per germline, CDR1 LGHDT and CDR2 YNNKEL (reference sequence). CDR3 length: 16 residues.

V is TRBV6-5 and J is TRBJ2-1; 10 positions agree with TRBD1. The CDR3 is made up of 15 amino acids. CDR1 and CDR2 (germline): MNHEY, SVGAGI. The trim removed 7 bases at V and 1 base at J, leaving 4 bases unmatched. The CDR3 loop is CASKRTGGSYNEQFF. As DNA, the CDR3 is TGTGCCAGCAAGCGGACAGGGGGTTCCTACAATGAGCAGTTCTTC.

The chain recombines TRBV12-5 with TRBJ2-2; D ambiguous. Trimming removed 7 bases at V and 0 bases at J, with 12 bases between. CDR1 and CDR2 (germline): LGHNT, FRNRAP. CDR3 length equals 15 residues. The CDR3 DNA reads as TGTGCTAGTGCTCACGGTACCGCGAACACCGGGGAGCTGTTTTTT. Residues: CASAHGTANTGELFF.

The chain is built from TRBV5-1 and TRBJ2-2; 9 positions agree with TRBD1. CDR3 length: 18 amino acids. The junction had 10 bases not matched to a gene; V was cut back by 0 bases and J by 4 bases. Per germline, CDR1 SGHRS and CDR2 YFSETQ. DNA of the CDR3: TGCGCCAGCAGCTTGGGAGTTATAGGGGACAGGGTCACCGGGGAGCTGTTTTTT. This translates into CASSLGVIGDRVTGELFF.

V and J are TRBV18 and TRBJ1-6, with 12 bases identical to TRBD1. V trimming: 3 bases; J trimming: 8 bases; junction bases outside the gene matches: 2. CDR3 size: 15 residues. The germline gives CDR1 KGHSH, CDR2 LQKENI. Written as DNA, the CDR3 is TGTGCCAGCTCACCGGGACAGGGGGCCGATTCACCCCTCCACTTT. This sequence encodes CASSPGQGADSPLHF.

This clone was observed a single time. V usage is TRBV21-1 and J usage is TRBJ2-4; the table's D call, TRBD1, has no DNA check behind it. TRBV21-1 has pseudogene status. The CDR3 totals 16 residues. CDR3 nucleotides: TGTGCCAGCAGCATGGGGACAGGGGGAAAGAGGGACATTCAGTACTTC. Its protein is CASSMGTGGKRDIQYF.

This clone was seen a few times. The chain has TRBV3-1 (or the pseudogene TRBV3-2) and TRBJ2-2; a weak D match, TRBD2 (5 bases). The CDR3 runs 11 residues. From germline, CDR1 is LGHDT and CDR2 YNNKEL (reference sequence). V was trimmed by 0 bases and J by 13 bases, leaving 6 bases between them. CDR3 residues: CASSQDRGLFF. CDR3 sequence (DNA): TGTGCCAGCAGCCAAGATCGGGGGCTGTTTTTT.

The V gene is TRBV6-5, the J gene TRBJ1-2; TRBD1 aligns across 9 bases. Germline-derived CDR1 and CDR2 are MNHEY and SVGAGI. Trimming removed 5 bases from V and 6 bases from J; junction bases left unmatched: 4. This CDR3 spans 13 amino acids. The CDR3 loop is CASSKDRGDGYTF. The CDR3 bases are TGTGCCAGCAGTAAGGACAGGGGCGATGGCTACACCTTC.

The CDR3 protein is CASSTPRLAGADTQYF. CDR3 DNA: TGTGCCAGCAGTACCCCTCGATTAGCGGGGGCAGATACGCAGTATTTT. This chain links TRBV6-2 or TRBV6-3 with TRBJ2-3; 9 bases are a match to TRBD2. J gave up 4 bases and V 5 bases, and 10 bases lay outside the gene matches. The CDR3 is made up of 16 amino acids. Germline V gives CDR1 MNHEY, CDR2 SVGEGT.

The chain employs TRBV30 and TRBJ2-2; 11 nucleotides line up with TRBD2. Germline values: CDR1 GTSNPN, CDR2 SVGIG (reference sequence). CDR3 size: 16 residues. The V and J ends lost 1 base and 5 bases, in that order; junction bases with no gene match: 6. CDR3 DNA: TGTGCCTGGAGTGGGTTAGCGGGGGGGCGGACCGGGGAGCTGTTTTTT. This sequence encodes CAWSGLAGGRTGELFF.

The chain recombines TRBV19 with TRBJ1-1; TRBD1 aligns across 7 bases. The CDR3 is made up of 13 amino acids. With 9 bases clipped from V and 2 bases from J, the junction kept 6 bases outside the gene matches. Germline assignment: CDR1 LNHDA and CDR2 SQIVND (reference sequence). The CDR3 spells CASHTGVNTEAFF. CDR3 coding DNA: TGTGCCAGCCATACAGGGGTCAACACTGAAGCTTTCTTT.

The sample holds one count of this clone. The chain has TRBV9 and TRBJ1-1, with 7 bases fitting TRBD1. Germline-derived CDR1 and CDR2 are SGDLS and YYNGEE. CDR3 size: 14 residues. V shed 2 bases and J 5 bases; nucleotides not matched to a gene: 6. This chain's CDR3 is CASSVQGGGTEAFF. CDR3 nucleotide sequence: TGTGCCAGCAGCGTTCAGGGGGGCGGAACTGAAGCTTTCTTT.

The V gene is TRBV7-2, the J gene TRBJ2-2; no firm D call. Germline V CDR1 and CDR2: SGHTA, FQGNSA. The ends were cut back, 4 bases at V and 4 bases at J, with 10 bases in the middle. The CDR3 is made up of 14 amino acids. As DNA, the CDR3 is TGTGCCAGCAGCTCCGGGTCTATCACCGGGGAGCTGTTTTTT. This translates into CASSSGSITGELFF.

The chain combines TRBV5-5 with TRBJ1-5, with a weak D call TRBD1 (6 bases). The CDR3 has 15 amino acids. CDR1 and CDR2 (germline): SGHKS, YYEKEE (reference sequence). V was shortened by 1 base and J by 4 bases, with 12 bases between the two germline ends. CDR3 in DNA: TGTGCCAGCAGCTTGCCAGCCACAGGGAATCAGCCCCAGCATTTT. This encodes CASSLPATGNQPQHF.

The chain couples TRBV30 to TRBJ1-6; maybe TRBD1 (6 bases). CDR3 length: 14 amino acids. The V gene's germline CDR1 is GTSNPN and CDR2 SVGIG (reference sequence). V was trimmed by 3 bases and J by 10 bases, leaving 16 bases between them. CDR3 protein: CAWSLGQRGSPLHF. CDR3 sequence (DNA): TGTGCCTGGAGCCTGGGACAAAGAGGCTCACCCCTCCACTTT.

The chain has TRBV4-2 and TRBJ2-7; tentative D call: TRBD2 (6 bases). The CDR3 consists of 15 residues. In germline, CDR1 is LGHNA, CDR2 YNFKEQ. Deletions cut 1 base from V and 2 bases from J, with 12 bases between. CDR3 protein: CASSQGSGDTYEQYF. CDR3 bases: TGTGCCAGCAGCCAAGGGTCGGGGGATACCTACGAGCAGTACTTC.

This clone showed up just a few times. The chain recombines TRBV5-6 with TRBJ2-7; 9 bases agree with TRBD1. With 3 bases clipped from V and 5 bases from J, the junction kept 21 bases outside the gene matches. This CDR3 spans 19 amino acids. Germline values: CDR1 SGHDT, CDR2 YYEEEE. CDR3 coding DNA: TGTGCCAGCAGCTCTCCTCCTCTGCTAACCGGGACAGGGACCCACGAGCAGTACTTC. Protein product: CASSSPPLLTGTGTHEQYF.

The genes are TRBV30 and TRBJ1-2; 9 bases are shared with TRBD1. Unmatched junction bases numbered 5, after V lost 3 bases and J lost 3 bases. The CDR3 loop spans 14 amino acids. Germline V lookup: CDR1 GTSNPN, CDR2 SVGIG (reference sequence). The CDR3: CAWRGRDRDYGYTF. CDR3 DNA: TGTGCCTGGAGGGGACGGGACAGGGACTATGGCTACACCTTC.

The chain employs TRBV25-1 and TRBJ1-2; TRBD1 is a possible D gene (6 bases). Germline V gene sequence: CDR1 MGHDK, CDR2 SYGVNS. Trimming removed 4 bases from V and 5 bases from J, with 11 bases in between. The CDR3 loop spans 13 amino acids. CDR3 amino acids: CASSGGRGYGYTF. The DNA of the CDR3 is TGTGCCAGCAGTGGGGGTAGGGGGTATGGCTACACCTTC.